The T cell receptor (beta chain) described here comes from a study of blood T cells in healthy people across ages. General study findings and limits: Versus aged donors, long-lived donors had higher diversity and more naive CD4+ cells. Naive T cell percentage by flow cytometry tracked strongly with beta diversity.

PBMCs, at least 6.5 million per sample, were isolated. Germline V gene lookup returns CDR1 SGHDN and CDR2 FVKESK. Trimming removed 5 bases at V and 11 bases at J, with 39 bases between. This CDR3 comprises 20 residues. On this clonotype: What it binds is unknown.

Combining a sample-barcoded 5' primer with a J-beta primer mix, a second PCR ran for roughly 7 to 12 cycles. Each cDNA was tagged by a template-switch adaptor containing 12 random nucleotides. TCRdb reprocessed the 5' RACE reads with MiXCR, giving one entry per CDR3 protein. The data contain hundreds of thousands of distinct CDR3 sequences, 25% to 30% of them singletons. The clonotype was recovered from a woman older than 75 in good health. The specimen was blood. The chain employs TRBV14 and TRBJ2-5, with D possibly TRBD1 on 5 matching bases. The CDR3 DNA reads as TGTGCCAGCAGCTGGGGCCTGGTCCCTGATCCAGTTAGTCAATTCACTGAGCAGTACTTC. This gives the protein CASSWGLVPDPVSQFTEQYF.